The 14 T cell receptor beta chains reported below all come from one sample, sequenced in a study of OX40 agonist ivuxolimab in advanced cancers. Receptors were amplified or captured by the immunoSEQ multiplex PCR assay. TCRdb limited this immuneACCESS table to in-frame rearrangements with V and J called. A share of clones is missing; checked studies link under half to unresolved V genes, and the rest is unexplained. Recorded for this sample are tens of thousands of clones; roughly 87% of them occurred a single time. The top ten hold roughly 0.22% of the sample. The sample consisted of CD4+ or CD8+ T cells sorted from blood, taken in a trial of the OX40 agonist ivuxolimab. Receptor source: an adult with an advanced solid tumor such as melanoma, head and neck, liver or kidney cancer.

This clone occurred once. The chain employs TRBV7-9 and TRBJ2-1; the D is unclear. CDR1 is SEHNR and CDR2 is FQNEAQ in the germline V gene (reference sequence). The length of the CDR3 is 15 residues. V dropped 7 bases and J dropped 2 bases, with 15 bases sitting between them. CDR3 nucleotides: TGTGCCAGCACCTCCTGGAGCCAAGCCTACAATGAGCAGTTCTTC. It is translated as CASTSWSQAYNEQFF.

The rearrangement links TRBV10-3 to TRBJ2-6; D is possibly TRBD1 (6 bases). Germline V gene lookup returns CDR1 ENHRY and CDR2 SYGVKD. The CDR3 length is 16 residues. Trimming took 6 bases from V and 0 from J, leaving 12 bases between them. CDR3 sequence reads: CAISQGHSSGANVLTF. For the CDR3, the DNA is TGTGCCATCAGCCAGGGACACTCCTCTGGGGCCAACGTCCTGACTTTC.

The chain's CDR3 is CASSIGTGFGQETQYF. The CDR3 coding sequence is TGTGCCAGTAGTATAGGGACAGGGTTTGGCCAAGAGACCCAGTACTTC. The chain is built from TRBV19 and TRBJ2-5; the match to TRBD1 covers 8 bases. V lost 1 base and J lost 1; bases outside the gene matches: 5. Germline CDR1 reads LNHDA; CDR2 reads SQIVND (reference sequence). The CDR3 covers 16 residues.

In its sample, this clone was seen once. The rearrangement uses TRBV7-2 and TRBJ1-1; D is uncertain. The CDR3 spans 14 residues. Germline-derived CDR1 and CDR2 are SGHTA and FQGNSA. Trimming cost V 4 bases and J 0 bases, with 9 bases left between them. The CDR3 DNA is TGTGCCAGCAGCTATCCAGAAATGAACACTGAAGCTTTCTTT. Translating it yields CASSYPEMNTEAFF.

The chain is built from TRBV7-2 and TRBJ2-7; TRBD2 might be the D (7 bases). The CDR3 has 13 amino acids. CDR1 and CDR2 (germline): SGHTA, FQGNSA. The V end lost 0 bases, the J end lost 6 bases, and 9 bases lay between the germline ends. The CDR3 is CASSLAGGGEQYF. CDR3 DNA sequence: TGTGCCAGCAGCTTAGCGGGAGGGGGCGAGCAGTACTTC.

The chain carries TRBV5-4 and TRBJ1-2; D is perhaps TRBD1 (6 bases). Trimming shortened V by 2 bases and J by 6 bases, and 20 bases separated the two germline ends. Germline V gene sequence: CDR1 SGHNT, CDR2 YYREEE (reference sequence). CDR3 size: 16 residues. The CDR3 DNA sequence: TGTGCCAGCAGCTTAGACAGAAGAACAGGGATAAATGGCTACACCTTC. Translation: CASSLDRRTGINGYTF.

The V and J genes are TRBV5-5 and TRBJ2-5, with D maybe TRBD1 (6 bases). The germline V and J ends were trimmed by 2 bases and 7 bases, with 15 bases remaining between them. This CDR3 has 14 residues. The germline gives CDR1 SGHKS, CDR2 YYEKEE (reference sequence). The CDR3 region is CASSLPQLQGTQYF. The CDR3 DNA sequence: TGTGCCAGCAGCTTACCCCAACTACAGGGGACCCAGTACTTC.

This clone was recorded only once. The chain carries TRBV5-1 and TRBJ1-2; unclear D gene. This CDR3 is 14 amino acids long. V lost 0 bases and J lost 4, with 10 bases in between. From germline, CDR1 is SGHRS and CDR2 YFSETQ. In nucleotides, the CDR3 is TGCGCCAGCAGCTTGGCCCCAGAATTCTATGGCTACACCTTC. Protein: CASSLAPEFYGYTF.

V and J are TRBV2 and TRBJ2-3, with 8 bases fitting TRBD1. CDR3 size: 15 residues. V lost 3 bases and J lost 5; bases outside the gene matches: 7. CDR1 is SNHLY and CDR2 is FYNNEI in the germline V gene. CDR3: CASSDQGALGDTQYF. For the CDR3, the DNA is TGTGCCAGCAGTGACCAGGGGGCCTTAGGAGATACGCAGTATTTT.

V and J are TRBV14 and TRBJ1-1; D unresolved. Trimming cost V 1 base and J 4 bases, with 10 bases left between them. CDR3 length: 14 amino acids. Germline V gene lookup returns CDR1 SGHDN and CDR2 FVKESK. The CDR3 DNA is TGTGCCAGCAGCCAAGTATCCCTCGCCACTGAAGCTTTCTTT. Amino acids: CASSQVSLATEAFF.

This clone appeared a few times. DNA for the CDR3: TGTGCCAGCAGCCGGAGTAGCGGGACGAACACCGGGGAGCTGTTTTTT. The encoded protein is CASSRSSGTNTGELFF. The chain links TRBV7-7 to TRBJ2-2, with 8 bases that match TRBD2. Germline loops: CDR1 SSHAT, CDR2 FNYEAQ (reference sequence). CDR3 length: 16 amino acids. Trimming removed 5 bases from V and 0 bases from J; junction bases left unmatched: 5.

CDR3: CASSLDPGNPAKNIQYF. In DNA, the CDR3 is TGCGCCAGCAGCTTGGATCCGGGAAACCCAGCCAAAAACATTCAGTACTTC. The rearrangement joins TRBV5-1 to TRBJ2-4, with TRBD2 as a possible D gene (5 bases). Trimming took off 0 bases at V and 0 bases at J, with 13 bases between the two ends. This CDR3 has 17 residues. From germline, CDR1 is SGHRS and CDR2 YFSETQ. Based on the CDR3 plus reference TRBV5-1 and TRBJ2-4, the full variable domain is KAGVTQTPRYLIKTRGQQVTLSCSPISGHRSVSWYQQTPGQGLQFLFEYFSETQRNKGNFPGRFSGRQFSNSRSEMNVSTLELGDSALYLCASSLDPGNPAKNIQYFGAGTRLSVL.

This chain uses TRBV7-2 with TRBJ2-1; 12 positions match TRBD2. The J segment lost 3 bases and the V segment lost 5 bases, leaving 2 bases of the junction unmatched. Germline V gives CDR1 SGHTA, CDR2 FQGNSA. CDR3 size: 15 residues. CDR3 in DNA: TGTGCCAGCAGCCTGACTAGCGGGGGCTACAATGAGCAGTTCTTC. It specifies CASSLTSGGYNEQFF. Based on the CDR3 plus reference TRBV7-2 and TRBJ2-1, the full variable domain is GAGVSQSPSNKVTEKGKDVELRCDPISGHTALYWYRQSLGQGLEFLIYFQGNSAPDKSGLPSDRFSAERTGGSVSTLTIQRTQQEDSAVYLCASSLTSGGYNEQFFGPGTRLTVL.

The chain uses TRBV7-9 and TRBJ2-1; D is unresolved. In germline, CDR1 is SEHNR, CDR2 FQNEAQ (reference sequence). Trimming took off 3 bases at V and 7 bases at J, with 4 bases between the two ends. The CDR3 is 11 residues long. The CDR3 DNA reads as TGTGCCAGCAGCTTCGATAATGAGCAGTTCTTC. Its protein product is CASSFDNEQFF.